This is a list of T cell receptor beta chains from one sample in a study of T cell responses to AZD1222 COVID-19 vaccine. The repertoire was sequenced with immunoSEQ multiplex PCR; TCRdb's copy has only in-frame clones and lacks some. The sample contains 75,000 to 90,000 clones, approximately 91% of which appear only once. The sequencing used peripheral blood, collected on day 0 of AZD1222 vaccination. Receptors were obtained from an adult in good health. CDR3s include the opening cysteine and the closing phenylalanine or tryptophan. The D gene is left open where the match is weak. Rows may omit the clone size; those that give it use once, few, many or a size class.

TRBJ2-7,TRBV19,few,TRBD1,TGTGCCAGTAGCCCGGACAGGGGGCTCCACGAGCAGTACTTC,CASSPDRGLHEQYF
TRBJ2-7,TRBV4-2,-,-,TGTGCCAGCAGCCAAGATGAGGGGGCCTACGAGCAGTACTTC,CASSQDEGAYEQYF
TRBJ1-3,TRBV18,-,TRBD1,TGTGCCAGCTCACCGACCGGGACAGGGGCTGGAAACACCATATATTTT,CASSPTGTGAGNTIYF
TRBJ1-2,TRBV5-4,-,-,TGTGCCAGCATCCCACAGGGTTTGGGGTATGGCTACACCTTC,CASIPQGLGYGYTF
TRBJ2-3,TRBV5-1,-,TRBD2,TGCGCCAGCAGCTTGGGCGGGACTAGCGGGCTCACAGATACGCAGTATTTT,CASSLGGTSGLTDTQYF
TRBJ2-1,TRBV19,-,TRBD1,TGTGCCAGTAGTATAACCGGGACAGGGGGTCTCGATGAGCAGTTCTTC,CASSITGTGGLDEQFF
TRBJ1-4,TRBV6-5,-,-,TGTGCCAGCAGTTACATGGCAGCAACTAATGAAAAACTGTTTTTT,CASSYMAATNEKLFF
TRBJ2-7,TRBV11-2,few,-,TGTGCCAGCAGCTTAGTGGCGGACGAGCAGTACTTC,CASSLVADEQYF
TRBJ1-3,TRBV19,-,TRBD1,TGTGCCAGCGGGACAGGAATACCCTCTGGAAACACCATATATTTT,CASGTGIPSGNTIYF
TRBJ1-1,TRBV3-1/TRBV3-2,-,TRBD1,TGTGCCAGCAGCGACCGGGACAGGGGATTATTGAACACTGAAGCTTTCTTT,CASSDRDRGLLNTEAFF
TRBJ1-5,TRBV7-8,-,-,TGTGCCAGCAGCTTAGGTCAGGGTCTTAGCAATCAGCCCCAGCATTTT,CASSLGQGLSNQPQHF
TRBJ1-2,TRBV28,-,-,TGTGCCATCAGACAAGTCTATGGCTACACCTTC,CAIRQVYGYTF
TRBJ2-7,TRBV3-1/TRBV3-2,-,TRBD2,TGTGCCAGCAGCCAAGATTCAAGCGGGACCCGCTACGAGCAGTACTTC,CASSQDSSGTRYEQYF
TRBJ2-7,TRBV6-1,-,-,TGTGCCAGCAGTGACCACTACGAGCAGTACTTC,CASSDHYEQYF
TRBJ1-1,TRBV15,-,-,TGTGCCACCAGCCCCGGGGCGAACACTGAAGCTTTCTTT,CATSPGANTEAFF
TRBJ1-2,TRBV5-1,-,-,TGCGCCAGCAGCGGGGAGACATCACGCACCTTC,CASSGETSRTF
TRBJ2-1,TRBV11-3,-,-,TGTGCCAGCAGCTTACGGGCCGCCTACAATGAGCAGTTCTTC,CASSLRAAYNEQFF
TRBJ2-7,TRBV7-6,-,-,TGTGCCAGCAGCGCCGGGCCCAACTACGAGCAGTACTTC,CASSAGPNYEQYF
TRBJ1-2,TRBV5-1,once,-,TGCGCCAGCAGCTTGGAATTTTATGGCTACACCTTC,CASSLEFYGYTF
TRBJ1-1,TRBV6-5,-,-,TGTGCCAGCAGCCGGGAGGGGTCTCGTGAAGCTTTCTTT,CASSREGSREAFF
TRBJ2-1,TRBV3-1/TRBV3-2,-,TRBD1,TGTGCCAGCAGCCAGGGGACAGGGGGCTTTGAGCAGTTCTTC,CASSQGTGGFEQFF
TRBJ2-1,TRBV29-1,-,-,TGCAGCGTTACAAGCTCCTACAATGAGCAGTTCTTC,CSVTSSYNEQFF
TRBJ2-7,TRBV28,-,TRBD1,TGTGCCAGCAGTCCCTCCGGGACAGGTGGGGGAGAGCAGTACTTC,CASSPSGTGGGEQYF
TRBJ1-4,TRBV6-5,-,-,TGTGCCAGCAGTTACTCTAGCGAGGAAAAACTGTTTTTT,CASSYSSEEKLFF
TRBJ1-4,TRBV3-1/TRBV3-2,-,-,TGTGCCAGCAGCCAACGGACCCGGAATGAAAAACTGTTTTTT,CASSQRTRNEKLFF
TRBJ2-7,TRBV28,once,-,TGTGCCAGCAATGGCGGAGACAGGCAGTACTTC,CASNGGDRQYF
TRBJ2-7,TRBV27,-,-,TGTGCCAGCAGCCCAGAGGGTTACGAGCAGTACTTC,CASSPEGYEQYF
TRBJ2-1,TRBV9,once,-,TGTGCCAGCAGCGCCTACAGTACCTCCTACAATGAGCAGTTCTTC,CASSAYSTSYNEQFF
TRBJ2-5,TRBV28,-,-,TGTGCCAGCAGGTCCCAAGAGACCCAGTACTTC,CASRSQETQYF
TRBJ1-5,TRBV20-1,-,-,TGCAGTGCGAGTCCACGGGATAGCAATCAGCCCCAGCATTTT,CSASPRDSNQPQHF
TRBJ2-3,TRBV28,-,TRBD1,TGTGCCAGCAGTTTGGGGGACAGGGTCACAGATACGCAGTATTTT,CASSLGDRVTDTQYF
TRBJ1-6,TRBV6-1,-,TRBD1,TGTGCCAGCAGTGAATCGGAGGGACAGGGTTCACCCCTCCACTTT,CASSESEGQGSPLHF
TRBJ2-4,TRBV6-6,-,TRBD1,TGTGCCAGCGGAGCAACAGACAGGGTCGAAAACATTCAGTACTTC,CASGATDRVENIQYF
TRBJ2-1,TRBV7-2,-,-,TGTGCCAGCAGCTTCCGGGGGTCCTACAATGAGCAGTTCTTC,CASSFRGSYNEQFF
TRBJ1-5,TRBV2,-,-,TGTGCCAGCAGTGAGACAGGCTACAATCAGCCCCAGCATTTT,CASSETGYNQPQHF
TRBJ1-2,TRBV6-6,-,-,TGTGCCAGCAGCCCCACCGGTGGCCATGGCTACACCTTC,CASSPTGGHGYTF
TRBJ1-6,TRBV5-1,-,-,TGCGCCAGCAGCCAACGAGGGGGGGACGGTTCACCCCTCCACTTT,CASSQRGGDGSPLHF
TRBJ2-7,TRBV19,-,TRBD2,TGTGCCACCACGCCAGCGGGGGGGCCCCACGAGCAGTACTTC,CATTPAGGPHEQYF
TRBJ1-2,TRBV9,-,TRBD1,TGTGCCAGCAGCGGGGACAGAGCTAACTATGGCTACACCTTC,CASSGDRANYGYTF
TRBJ2-2,TRBV15,-,-,TGTGCCACCAGCAGGGGGCTTCAGGGTACCGGGGAGCTGTTTTTT,CATSRGLQGTGELFF
TRBJ1-1,TRBV15,-,TRBD1,TGTGCCACCAGCAGAGCGAGGGGGCGGGTGGGCATGAACACTGAAGCTTTCTTT,CATSRARGRVGMNTEAFF
TRBJ1-2,TRBV5-7,-,TRBD1,TGTGCCAGCAGCCCGTGGACAGGGGACTATGGCTACACCTTC,CASSPWTGDYGYTF
TRBJ1-2,TRBV19,-,-,TGTGCCACCTCATTCGGGACGGACTATGGCTACACCTTC,CATSFGTDYGYTF
TRBJ1-5,TRBV4-1,once,-,TGCGCCAGCAGCCAAGATCGTGGAAATCAGCCCCAGCATTTT,CASSQDRGNQPQHF
TRBJ2-5,TRBV2,-,-,TGTGCCAGCAGCACCCAAGAGACCCAGTACTTC,CASSTQETQYF
TRBJ2-4,TRBV29-1,-,TRBD1,TGCAGCGCCGAGGGGGCAGAAAACATTCAGTACTTC,CSAEGAENIQYF
TRBJ1-2,TRBV9,-,-,TGTGCCAGCAGCGTAGCGGGAGACAACTATGGCTACACCTTC,CASSVAGDNYGYTF
TRBJ2-7,TRBV4-1,-,-,TGCGCCAGCAGCCAAGATCCCTTGAGGGAGCAGTACTTC,CASSQDPLREQYF
TRBJ1-2,TRBV3-1/TRBV3-2,-,-,TGTGCCAGCACCCCTACGACAGGTCCCTATGGCTACACCTTC,CASTPTTGPYGYTF
TRBJ1-6,TRBV6-6,-,-,TGTGCCAGCAGCCGTGATTCACCCCTCCACTTT,CASSRDSPLHF
TRBJ1-1,TRBV19,few,-,TGTGCCAGTACACTGACGGGGAACACTGAAGCTTTCTTT,CASTLTGNTEAFF
TRBJ2-7,TRBV6-5,-,-,TGTGCCAGCAAACAGGGGACTTACGAGCAGTACTTC,CASKQGTYEQYF